Below are 10 T cell receptor beta chains sequenced from a single sample in a study of shared clonotypes between healthy human individuals. Data came from immunoSEQ multiplex PCR; TCRdb stores just in-frame clones and leaves some out. The table records around 2,000,000 clones, 95% of them present only once. The sample consisted of naive CD4+ T cells sorted from blood. Described subset: CD45RA+ positively selected. Every receptor here comes from a man younger than 35 in good health.

The chain has TRBV18 and TRBJ2-6; weak D call: TRBD2 (6 bases). The CDR3 runs 18 residues. Germline lookup yields CDR1 KGHSH and CDR2 LQKENI. V was pared by 4 bases and J by 0 bases, with 16 bases between. The CDR3 nucleotides read TGTGCCAGCTCACGGGCGGAGGGAACCTTCTCTGGGGCCAACGTCCTGACTTTC. It encodes CASSRAEGTFSGANVLTF.

V gene TRBV25-1 combines with J gene TRBJ1-1, with D possibly being TRBD1 (5 bases). CDR3 size: 15 residues. The V gene's germline CDR1 is MGHDK and CDR2 SYGVNS. The V gene lost 3 bases and the J gene lost 4 bases, with 15 bases spanning the gap. CDR3 DNA: TGTGCCAGCAGTGATACGGGGACGGCAAGCACTGAAGCTTTCTTT. The encoded protein is CASSDTGTASTEAFF.

The chain has TRBV11-1 and TRBJ2-7, with D unresolved. This CDR3 is built from 13 residues. The germline CDR1 and CDR2 sequences are SGHAT and FQDESV (reference sequence). V was pared by 4 bases and J by 0 bases, with 7 bases between. The CDR3 DNA reads TGTGCCAGCAGCTCGAAGAGCTCCTACGAGCAGTACTTC. It translates to CASSSKSSYEQYF. Supplemented by reference TRBV11-1 and TRBJ2-7, the full variable domain reads EAEVAQSPRYKITEKSQAVAFWCDPISGHATLYWYRQILGQGPELLVQFQDESVVDDSQLPKDRFSAERLKGVDSTLKIQPAELGDSAMYLCASSSKSSYEQYFGPGTRLTVT.

V usage is TRBV28 and J usage is TRBJ1-2; the D is unclear. The CDR3 runs 13 residues. The ends were cut back, 6 bases at V and 4 bases at J, with 12 bases in the middle. In germline, CDR1 is MDHEN, CDR2 SYDVKM. The CDR3 sequence: CASRLARIYGYTF. Here the CDR3 DNA reads TGTGCCAGCAGACTGGCCAGGATCTATGGCTACACCTTC.

There are a few counts of this clone. This same CDR3 is encoded by further DNA sequences in the sample. The chain has TRBV10-2 and TRBJ1-1; 7 nucleotides agree with TRBD1. Germline V CDR1 and CDR2: WSHSY, SAAADI. CDR3 length: 13 residues. Germline trimming cut 4 bases from V and 1 base from J; bases unmatched to any gene: 0. The CDR3 region is CASSGQGNTEAFF. The CDR3, as DNA: TGCGCCAGCAGTGGACAGGGGAACACTGAAGCTTTCTTT.

J is TRBJ2-1 and V is TRBV7-8; D is ambiguous. The CDR3 totals 14 residues. Germline values: CDR1 SGHVS, CDR2 FQNEAQ. Trimming pared 3 bases from V and 3 bases from J, leaving 9 bases between. CDR3 sequence (DNA): TGTGCCAGCAGCTTGGAGAACGGCTACAATGAGCAGTTCTTC. This codes for CASSLENGYNEQFF.

V gene TRBV30 combines with J gene TRBJ2-7; 11 positions agree with TRBD2. The V gene's germline CDR1 is GTSNPN and CDR2 SVGIG (reference sequence). The CDR3 is 14 residues long. The trim removed 7 bases at V and 0 bases at J, leaving 5 bases unmatched. CDR3 sequence reads: CAYATSGSSYEQYF. The CDR3 bases are TGTGCCTACGCAACTAGCGGGAGCTCCTACGAGCAGTACTTC.

The rearrangement uses TRBV9 and TRBJ1-3; no definite D call. The V end was cut by 0 bases, the J end by 5 bases, with 9 bases between. The germline gives CDR1 SGDLS, CDR2 YYNGEE. The CDR3 has 14 amino acids. The CDR3 loop is CASSVDDTRNTIYF. The CDR3 coding sequence is TGTGCCAGCAGCGTAGACGACACCCGAAACACCATATATTTT.

About this clone itself: With a much larger clone just one base away, this may be a read error. V is TRBV4-1 and J is TRBJ2-2; a weak D match, TRBD2 (5 bases). Looked up from germline, CDR1 is MGHRA and CDR2 is YSYEKL. CDR3 length: 16 amino acids. The CDR3 is CASSQVSSGNTGEPFF. As DNA, the CDR3 is TGCGCCAGCAGCCAAGTTTCTTCGGGGAACACCGGGGAGCCGTTTTTT.

For this clone: Other nucleotide sequences from this sample produce the same CDR3. The chain combines TRBV18 with TRBJ1-5; no reliable D call. Germline CDR1 and CDR2: KGHSH and LQKENI. The CDR3 loop spans 13 amino acids. The V and J ends lost 4 bases and 0 bases respectively, with 4 bases between them. CDR3 sequence (DNA): TGTGCCAGCTCACGGAATAGCAATCAGCCCCAGCATTTT. It specifies CASSRNSNQPQHF.